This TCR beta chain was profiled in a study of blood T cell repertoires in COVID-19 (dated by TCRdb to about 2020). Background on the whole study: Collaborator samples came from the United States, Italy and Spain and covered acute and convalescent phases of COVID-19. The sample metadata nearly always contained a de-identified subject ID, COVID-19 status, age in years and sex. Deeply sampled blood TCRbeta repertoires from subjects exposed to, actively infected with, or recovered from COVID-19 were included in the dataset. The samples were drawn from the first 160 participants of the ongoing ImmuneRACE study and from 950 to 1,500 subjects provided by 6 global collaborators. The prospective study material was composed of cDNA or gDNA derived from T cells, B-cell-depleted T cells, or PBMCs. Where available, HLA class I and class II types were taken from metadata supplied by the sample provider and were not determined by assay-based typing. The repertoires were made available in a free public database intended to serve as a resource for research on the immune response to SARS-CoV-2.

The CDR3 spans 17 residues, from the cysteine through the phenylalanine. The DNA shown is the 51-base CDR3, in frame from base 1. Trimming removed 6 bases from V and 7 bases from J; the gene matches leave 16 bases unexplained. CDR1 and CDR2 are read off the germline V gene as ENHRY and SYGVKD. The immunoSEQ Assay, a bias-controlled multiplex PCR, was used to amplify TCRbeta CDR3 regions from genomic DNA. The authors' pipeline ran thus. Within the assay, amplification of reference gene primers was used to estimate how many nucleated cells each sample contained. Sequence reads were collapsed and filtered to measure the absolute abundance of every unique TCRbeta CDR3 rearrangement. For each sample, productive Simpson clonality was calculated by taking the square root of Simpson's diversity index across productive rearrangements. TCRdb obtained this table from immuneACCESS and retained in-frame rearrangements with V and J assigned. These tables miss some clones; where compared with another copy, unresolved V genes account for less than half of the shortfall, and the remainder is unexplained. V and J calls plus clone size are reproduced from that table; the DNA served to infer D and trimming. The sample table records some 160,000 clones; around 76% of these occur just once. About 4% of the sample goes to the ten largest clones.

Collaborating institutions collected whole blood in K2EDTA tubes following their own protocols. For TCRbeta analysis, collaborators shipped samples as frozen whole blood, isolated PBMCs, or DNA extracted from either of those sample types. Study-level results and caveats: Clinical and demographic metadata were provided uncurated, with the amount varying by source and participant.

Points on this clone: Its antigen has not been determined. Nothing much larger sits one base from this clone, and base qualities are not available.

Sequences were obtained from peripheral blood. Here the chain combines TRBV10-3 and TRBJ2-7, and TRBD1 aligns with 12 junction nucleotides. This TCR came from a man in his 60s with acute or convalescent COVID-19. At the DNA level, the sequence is TGTGCCATCAGGTCGGGACAGGGGGCGTCCCGCGTTGGGGAGCAGTACTTC. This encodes CAIRSGQGASRVGEQYF.